The 2 T cell receptor beta chains in this list originate from one sample, sequenced in a study of T cells in Graves' hyperthyroidism and ophthalmopathy. Amplified TCR beta CDR3 regions derived from RNA transcripts. First-round RT-PCR of the TCR CDR3 relied on the HTBI primer set. TCRdb re-derived calls from the multiplex PCR reads in MiXCR, one entry per CDR3 protein. Of some 300,000 distinct CDR3 sequences in the sample, 15% to 20% were seen once. Sequenced input: blood. All receptors derive from a man aged 25 to 40 with Graves' hyperthyroidism.

This clonotype was seen ten or more times. The chain links TRBV7-8 to TRBJ2-5; D is unclear. The CDR3 runs to 11 residues. The ends were cut back, 5 bases at V and 10 bases at J, with 11 bases in the middle. CDR1 and CDR2 (germline): SGHVS, FQNEAQ. The CDR3 here is CASSELVDQYF. The CDR3 DNA follows: TGTGCCAGCAGCGAACTTGTTGACCAGTACTTC.

A note on this clonotype: Germline is not matched at one junction end, which may reflect a read error. The V gene is TRBV30, the J gene TRBJ2-7, with 9 nucleotides matching TRBD2. Per the germline V gene, CDR1 is GTSNPN and CDR2 is SVGIG (reference sequence). CDR3 length equals 13 residues. The CDR3 DNA reads as TGTGCCTGGTCTGTTAGCGGGAGTTACGGGCAGTACTTC. This encodes CAWSVSGSYGQYF. Full variable domain (rest looked up from reference TRBV30 and TRBJ2-7): SQTIHQWPATLVQPVGSPLSLECTVEGTSNPNLYWYRQAAGRGLQLLFYSVGIGQISSEVPQNLSASRPQDRQFILSSKKLLLSDSGFYLCAWSVSGSYGQYFGPGTRLTVT.